This is a list of T cell receptor beta chains from one sample in a study of tumor-infiltrating lymphocytes in localized non-small cell lung cancer. The table came from immunoSEQ multiplex PCR; TCRdb's copy has only in-frame clones and leaves some out. The table lists 5,800 or so clones, around 65% of them singletons, with 13% to 15% in the top ten. The material sequenced was uninvolved lung tissue not adjacent to the tumor. The receptors shown here come from a human donor with non-small cell lung cancer. The CDR3 runs from the conserved cysteine through the conserved F or W. A D gene is named only where the DNA matches it firmly. Clone size is shown for a subset of rows, as once, few, many or a class of expanded clone.

j_gene: TRBJ1-6; d_gene: TRBD1; v_gene: TRBV30; abundance: -; CDR3nt: TGTGCCTGGAGTGCGGGGACAGGGGGTAATTCACCCCTCCACTTT; CDR3aa: CAWSAGTGGNSPLHF
j_gene: TRBJ1-5; d_gene: TRBD1; v_gene: TRBV7-9; abundance: -; CDR3nt: TGTGCCAGCAGCTTAGAGCAGGGGGGACAGCCCCAGCATTTT; CDR3aa: CASSLEQGGQPQHF
j_gene: TRBJ2-1; d_gene: TRBD2; v_gene: TRBV28; abundance: -; CDR3nt: TGTGCCAGCAGTTTAGGCCCAGCGGGATCCCAGTTCTTC; CDR3aa: CASSLGPAGSQFF
j_gene: TRBJ1-1; d_gene: -; v_gene: TRBV4-3; abundance: -; CDR3nt: TGCGCCAGCAGTCCTAGTCAGTCCCTGGACCCAAACACTGAAGCTTTCTTT; CDR3aa: CASSPSQSLDPNTEAFF
j_gene: TRBJ2-3; d_gene: -; v_gene: TRBV5-4; abundance: -; CDR3nt: TGTGCCAGCAGCTCCCGGTTCTTGGGGAGCACAGATACGCAGTATTTT; CDR3aa: CASSSRFLGSTDTQYF
j_gene: TRBJ2-7; d_gene: -; v_gene: TRBV27; abundance: large; CDR3nt: TGTGCCAGCAGTACACCCTACGAGCAGTACTTC; CDR3aa: CASSTPYEQYF
j_gene: TRBJ2-3; d_gene: -; v_gene: TRBV2; abundance: -; CDR3nt: TGTGCCAGCAGCTTAGGACTAACAGATACGCAGTATTTT; CDR3aa: CASSLGLTDTQYF
j_gene: TRBJ2-5; d_gene: -; v_gene: TRBV27; abundance: -; CDR3nt: TGTGCCAGCAGGCATGGGGGGCAAGAGACCCAGTACTTC; CDR3aa: CASRHGGQETQYF
j_gene: TRBJ1-1; d_gene: TRBD1; v_gene: TRBV27; abundance: -; CDR3nt: TGTGCCAGCAGTGGGACAGGGGGTATGTCCGAAGCTTTCTTT; CDR3aa: CASSGTGGMSEAFF
j_gene: TRBJ2-7; d_gene: TRBD2; v_gene: TRBV28; abundance: -; CDR3nt: TGTGCCAGCAGTTCACCGGGACTAGCAACCTACGAGCAGTACTTC; CDR3aa: CASSSPGLATYEQYF
j_gene: TRBJ2-7; d_gene: -; v_gene: TRBV28; abundance: -; CDR3nt: TGTGCCAGCAGTTGGGACGGAGCCTACGAGCAGTACTTC; CDR3aa: CASSWDGAYEQYF
j_gene: TRBJ1-5; d_gene: TRBD1; v_gene: TRBV19; abundance: -; CDR3nt: TGTGCCAGTAGTAGGAGACAGGGTCTCAATCAGCCCCAGCATTTT; CDR3aa: CASSRRQGLNQPQHF
j_gene: TRBJ2-5; d_gene: TRBD1; v_gene: TRBV9; abundance: -; CDR3nt: TGTGCCAGCAGCACATTTGACAGGGCCGTGGGTCAAGAGACCCAGTACTTC; CDR3aa: CASSTFDRAVGQETQYF
j_gene: TRBJ1-2; d_gene: -; v_gene: TRBV27; abundance: -; CDR3nt: TGTGCCAGCAGTTTATCAGGCTCGCATGGCTACACCTTC; CDR3aa: CASSLSGSHGYTF
j_gene: TRBJ2-1; d_gene: -; v_gene: TRBV7-9; abundance: -; CDR3nt: TGTGCCAGCAGCTTAGCTGAACGGGGTGAGCAGTTCTTC; CDR3aa: CASSLAERGEQFF
j_gene: TRBJ2-7; d_gene: -; v_gene: TRBV30; abundance: -; CDR3nt: TGTGCCTGGAAACCCCCCCCGAGCTACGAGCAGTACTTC; CDR3aa: CAWKPPPSYEQYF
j_gene: TRBJ2-7; d_gene: TRBD1; v_gene: TRBV6-1; abundance: few; CDR3nt: TGTGCCATCAACAGGGGGCCCTCTGGGCGGGAGCAGTACTTC; CDR3aa: CAINRGPSGREQYF
j_gene: TRBJ2-3; d_gene: TRBD1; v_gene: TRBV27; abundance: medium-sized; CDR3nt: TGTGCCAGCAGTTGGACAGGAGACCATACGCAGTATTTT; CDR3aa: CASSWTGDHTQYF
j_gene: TRBJ2-5; d_gene: TRBD2; v_gene: TRBV5-1; abundance: -; CDR3nt: TGCGCCAGCTCCCTGCTTGCAGCGGGGGGCCAAGAGACCCAGTACTTC; CDR3aa: CASSLLAAGGQETQYF
j_gene: TRBJ1-2; d_gene: -; v_gene: TRBV19; abundance: -; CDR3nt: TGTGCCAGTAGTCCCTCCACTGGGGGGTATGGCTACACCTTC; CDR3aa: CASSPSTGGYGYTF
j_gene: TRBJ1-2; d_gene: -; v_gene: TRBV4-3; abundance: -; CDR3nt: TGCGCCAGCAGCCAAGATGGGTGGGCAGGTTTCGTGTATGGCTACACCTTC; CDR3aa: CASSQDGWAGFVYGYTF
j_gene: TRBJ2-5; d_gene: -; v_gene: TRBV5-1; abundance: once; CDR3nt: TGCGCCAGCAAGGGGCAGGGGACTCGGCAAGAGACCCAGTACTTC; CDR3aa: CASKGQGTRQETQYF
j_gene: TRBJ1-1; d_gene: -; v_gene: TRBV29-1; abundance: -; CDR3nt: TGCAGCGTTGCCAGGGATACTGAAGCTTTCTTT; CDR3aa: CSVARDTEAFF
j_gene: TRBJ2-6; d_gene: -; v_gene: TRBV2; abundance: -; CDR3nt: TGTGCCAGCAGTTGGTCGGGCCAGAGCTCTGGGGCCAACGTCCTGACTTTC; CDR3aa: CASSWSGQSSGANVLTF
j_gene: TRBJ2-1; d_gene: TRBD2; v_gene: TRBV7-9; abundance: medium-sized; CDR3nt: TGTGCCAGCACATTAGCGGGAGAGGTGAATGAGCAGTTCTTC; CDR3aa: CASTLAGEVNEQFF
j_gene: TRBJ2-7; d_gene: -; v_gene: TRBV30; abundance: -; CDR3nt: TGTGCCTGGAGCGGGAGCGGCTACGAGCAGTACTTC; CDR3aa: CAWSGSGYEQYF
j_gene: TRBJ1-1; d_gene: -; v_gene: TRBV5-4; abundance: medium-sized; CDR3nt: TGTGCCAGCAGCTCCCCCGCTTTGGGATCTGAAGCTTTCTTT; CDR3aa: CASSSPALGSEAFF
j_gene: TRBJ2-1; d_gene: -; v_gene: TRBV7-3; abundance: -; CDR3nt: TGTGCCAGCAGCTCAACCGAGCGGAGGGCCCCATACAATGAGCAGTTCTTC; CDR3aa: CASSSTERRAPYNEQFF
j_gene: TRBJ2-3; d_gene: TRBD1; v_gene: TRBV28; abundance: -; CDR3nt: TGTGCCAGCAGTTCGGACAGGAGGACAGATACGCAGTATTTT; CDR3aa: CASSSDRRTDTQYF
j_gene: TRBJ2-7; d_gene: -; v_gene: TRBV29-1; abundance: -; CDR3nt: TGCAGCTCACGTCGGCGGTACGAGCAGTACTTC; CDR3aa: CSSRRRYEQYF
j_gene: TRBJ2-7; d_gene: -; v_gene: TRBV10-2; abundance: -; CDR3nt: TGCGCCAGCAGTGAGGGACACGAGCAGTACTTC; CDR3aa: CASSEGHEQYF
j_gene: TRBJ2-1; d_gene: TRBD2; v_gene: TRBV11-3; abundance: -; CDR3nt: TGTGCCAGCAGTCCTAGACTAGCGGGAGGGAGCGAGCAGTTCTTC; CDR3aa: CASSPRLAGGSEQFF
j_gene: TRBJ2-3; d_gene: TRBD2; v_gene: TRBV5-1; abundance: -; CDR3nt: TGCGCCAGCAGAGCAGGACTAGCGGGAGCAGATACGCAGTATTTT; CDR3aa: CASRAGLAGADTQYF
j_gene: TRBJ2-4; d_gene: TRBD1; v_gene: TRBV27; abundance: -; CDR3nt: TGTGCCAGCAGTCCGTATACAGGGGGTCTAGCCAAAAACATTCAGTACTTC; CDR3aa: CASSPYTGGLAKNIQYF
j_gene: TRBJ2-2; d_gene: TRBD2; v_gene: TRBV30; abundance: -; CDR3nt: TGTGCCTGGAGGGTCGCGGGAGGGGGAACCGGGGAGCTGTTTTTT; CDR3aa: CAWRVAGGGTGELFF
j_gene: TRBJ2-1; d_gene: TRBD2; v_gene: TRBV9; abundance: -; CDR3nt: TGTGCCAGCAGCGTAGGGGGAGGGCATTACAATGAGCAGTTCTTC; CDR3aa: CASSVGGGHYNEQFF
j_gene: TRBJ1-2; d_gene: -; v_gene: TRBV4-3; abundance: -; CDR3nt: TGCGCCAGCAGCCAAGACGGTAAGGGGCGAGGCTACACCTTC; CDR3aa: CASSQDGKGRGYTF
j_gene: TRBJ2-7; d_gene: -; v_gene: TRBV29-1; abundance: once; CDR3nt: TGCAGCGTTGGGGGGGAAGGTCGAGAGCAGTACTTC; CDR3aa: CSVGGEGREQYF
j_gene: TRBJ2-2; d_gene: -; v_gene: TRBV5-1; abundance: -; CDR3nt: TGCGCCAGCAGCTTGGCCTCCTCGGCCGGGGAGCTGTTTTTT; CDR3aa: CASSLASSAGELFF
j_gene: TRBJ2-5; d_gene: -; v_gene: TRBV6-1; abundance: once; CDR3nt: TGTGCCAGCAGTGAAGTCCTGTACCGACAAGAGACCCAGTACTTC; CDR3aa: CASSEVLYRQETQYF
j_gene: TRBJ2-2; d_gene: -; v_gene: TRBV9; abundance: few; CDR3nt: TGTGCCAGCAGCGTAGTGAACGGGGAGCTGTTTTTT; CDR3aa: CASSVVNGELFF
j_gene: TRBJ2-1; d_gene: TRBD1; v_gene: TRBV9; abundance: -; CDR3nt: TGTGCCTCGTCCTTTGGACAGGGGTCCCTAAGCTCCTACAATGAGCAGTTCTTC; CDR3aa: CASSFGQGSLSSYNEQFF
j_gene: TRBJ1-3; d_gene: -; v_gene: TRBV7-6; abundance: -; CDR3nt: TGTGCCAGCAGCTTATCCCCAGGGCTCTCTGGAAACACCATATATTTT; CDR3aa: CASSLSPGLSGNTIYF
j_gene: TRBJ1-4; d_gene: -; v_gene: TRBV28; abundance: -; CDR3nt: TGTGCCAGCAGTTTGGGGGGGTGGGGTGAAAAACTGTTTTTT; CDR3aa: CASSLGGWGEKLFF
j_gene: TRBJ2-7; d_gene: -; v_gene: TRBV27; abundance: -; CDR3nt: TGTGCCAGCAGCACCAATGGGTGGAACATCTACGAGCAGTACTTC; CDR3aa: CASSTNGWNIYEQYF
j_gene: TRBJ2-2; d_gene: -; v_gene: TRBV19; abundance: once; CDR3nt: TGTGCCAGTAGTGTCCAGGGATTCCTCGGGGAGCTGTTTTTT; CDR3aa: CASSVQGFLGELFF
j_gene: TRBJ1-1; d_gene: -; v_gene: TRBV15; abundance: few; CDR3nt: TGTGCCACCAGCCTCACAGTTAACACTGAAGCTTTCTTT; CDR3aa: CATSLTVNTEAFF
j_gene: TRBJ1-5; d_gene: TRBD1; v_gene: TRBV19; abundance: -; CDR3nt: TGTGCCAGTAGTACTAGCCGGGACAGTCATCAGCCCCAGCATTTT; CDR3aa: CASSTSRDSHQPQHF
j_gene: TRBJ2-2; d_gene: TRBD2; v_gene: TRBV27; abundance: -; CDR3nt: TGTGCCAGCAGTTCGCGGGGGACCGGGGAGCTGTTTTTT; CDR3aa: CASSSRGTGELFF
j_gene: TRBJ1-2; d_gene: -; v_gene: TRBV7-2; abundance: -; CDR3nt: TGTGCCAGCAGCTTCGTGGAACAGGTTTATGGCTACACCTTC; CDR3aa: CASSFVEQVYGYTF
j_gene: TRBJ2-7; d_gene: -; v_gene: TRBV30; abundance: once; CDR3nt: TGTGCCATAAAGCCCGTGAACTACGAGCAGTACTTC; CDR3aa: CAIKPVNYEQYF
j_gene: TRBJ2-7; d_gene: TRBD1; v_gene: TRBV11-2; abundance: -; CDR3nt: TGTGCCAGCAGCTACGGACAGGGCGCGTACTTC; CDR3aa: CASSYGQGAYF
j_gene: TRBJ2-7; d_gene: TRBD1; v_gene: TRBV19; abundance: -; CDR3nt: TGTGCCAGTAGTCGGGACAGGGGTTACGAGCAGTACTTC; CDR3aa: CASSRDRGYEQYF
j_gene: TRBJ1-1; d_gene: -; v_gene: TRBV27; abundance: -; CDR3nt: TGTGCCAGCAGTTGGGGGAGGTCGGCCAGGAACACTGAAGCTTTCTTT; CDR3aa: CASSWGRSARNTEAFF
j_gene: TRBJ2-5; d_gene: -; v_gene: TRBV7-2; abundance: -; CDR3nt: TGTGCCAGCAGGTTGGGGGGTGGAGAGACCCAGTACTTC; CDR3aa: CASRLGGGETQYF